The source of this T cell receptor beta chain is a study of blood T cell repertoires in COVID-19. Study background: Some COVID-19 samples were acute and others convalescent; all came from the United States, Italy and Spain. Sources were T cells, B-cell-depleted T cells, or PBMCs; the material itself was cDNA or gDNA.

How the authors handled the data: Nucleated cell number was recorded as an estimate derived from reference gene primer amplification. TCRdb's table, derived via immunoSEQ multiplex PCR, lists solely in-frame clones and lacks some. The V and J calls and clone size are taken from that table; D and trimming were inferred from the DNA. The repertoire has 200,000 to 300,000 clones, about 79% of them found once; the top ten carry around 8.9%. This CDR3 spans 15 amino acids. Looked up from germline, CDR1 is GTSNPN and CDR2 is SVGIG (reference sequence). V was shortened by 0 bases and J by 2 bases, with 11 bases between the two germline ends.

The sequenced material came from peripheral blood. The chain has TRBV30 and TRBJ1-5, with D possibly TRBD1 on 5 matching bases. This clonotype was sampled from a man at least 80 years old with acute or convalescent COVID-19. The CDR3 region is CAWSVKGSGNQPQHF. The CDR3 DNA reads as TGTGCCTGGAGTGTGAAGGGGTCGGGCAATCAGCCCCAGCATTTT.